The rows below give T cell receptor beta chains drawn from one sample of a study of Tregs in tolerant kidney transplant recipients. TCRdb keeps only in-frame clones here, not all; method: immunoSEQ multiplex PCR. The sample yields 240,000 or so clones, 80% to 85% seen once. Sequencing was performed on CD4+ T cells from blood. These receptors were taken from a human donor in good health. CDR3s include the opening cysteine and the closing phenylalanine or tryptophan. A D gene is named only where the DNA matches it firmly. Clone sizes are given selectively: once, few, many, or a class where the clone is expanded.

>.|TRBJ2-1|TRBV9|.
TGTGCCAGCAGCTCAATGGGGGCGGGGATCCATCCCTACAATGAGCAGTTCTTC
CASSSMGAGIHPYNEQFF
>.|TRBJ1-1|TRBV10-3|.
TGTGCCATCAGTGACAGTATATTTGATGAAGCTTTCTTT
CAISDSIFDEAFF
>TRBD2|TRBJ2-7|TRBV11-2|.
TGTGCCAGCAGCTTAAGATGGCGGGAGGGCCAGCTCGAGCAGTACTTC
CASSLRWREGQLEQYF
>.|TRBJ2-2|TRBV5-8|.
TGTGCCAGCAGCTTGATGAATCTAGCCGACAGTAACGGGGAGCTGTTTTTT
CASSLMNLADSNGELFF
>.|TRBJ2-1|TRBV5-8|.
TGTGCCAGCAGCTTACTTAAATCGCAGTTCTTC
CASSLLKSQFF
>.|TRBJ1-2|TRBV5-1|.
TGCGCCAGCAGCTTGCTACAGGGATTAAACTATGGCTACACCTTC
CASSLLQGLNYGYTF
>TRBD1|TRBJ1-6|TRBV28|.
TGTGCCGTATACAGGGGCAATTCACCCCTCCACTTT
CAVYRGNSPLHF
>.|TRBJ2-7|TRBV2|.
TGTGCCAGCAGCAATGACTCCCACGAGCAGTACTTC
CASSNDSHEQYF
>TRBD2|TRBJ2-1|TRBV5-1|.
TGCGCCAGCAGCCCTCAGAGCGCGGGAGGGTATGAGCAGTTCTTC
CASSPQSAGGYEQFF
>.|TRBJ1-5|TRBV2|.
TGTGCCAGCAGGGACCAGGTGGCTGGGCAGCCCCAGCATTTT
CASRDQVAGQPQHF
>.|TRBJ2-1|TRBV6-5|.
TGTGCCAGCAGTTATTCGCCGCCTAATGAGCAGTTCTTC
CASSYSPPNEQFF
>TRBD1|TRBJ2-7|TRBV4-2|.
TGTGCCAGCAGCCAGGCAGGGGGCGTCGTCCACGAGCAGTACTTC
CASSQAGGVVHEQYF
>.|TRBJ2-7|TRBV6-1|.
TGTGCCAGCAGTAAGACACGGGAGCAGTACTTC
CASSKTREQYF
>.|TRBJ2-2|TRBV5-1|.
TGCGCCAGCAGCCCCCAGAGACCCGAGAACACCGGGGAGCTGTTTTTT
CASSPQRPENTGELFF
>TRBD1|TRBJ2-7|TRBV6-5|.
TGTGCCAGCAATACAGGGGAGTGGGGTCGGCAGTACTTC
CASNTGEWGRQYF
>TRBD1|TRBJ2-7|TRBV4-1|.
TGCGCCAGCAGCCTCGGGACAGGGGGAGCCTACGAGCAGTACTTC
CASSLGTGGAYEQYF
>.|TRBJ1-3|TRBV6-6|.
TGTGCCAGCAGCTCCCAGGGAAACACCATATATTTT
CASSSQGNTIYF
>.|TRBJ2-1|TRBV2|.
TGTGCCAGCAGTGAGACTAGTGGGAATGAGCAGTTCTTC
CASSETSGNEQFF
>TRBD2|TRBJ2-2|TRBV7-2|few
TGTGCCAGCAGCTCCCGTAGCGGGGGGGGCGGGGAGCTGTTTTTT
CASSSRSGGGGELFF
>.|TRBJ2-3|TRBV10-2|once
TGCGCCAGCAGTTGGTACGGCACAGATACGCAGTATTTT
CASSWYGTDTQYF
>TRBD1|TRBJ1-2|TRBV19|.
TGTGCCAGTAGTATATCGACGACAGGGGGATATGGCTACACCTTC
CASSISTTGGYGYTF
>TRBD2|TRBJ2-7|TRBV4-2|.
TGTGCCAGCAGCCAAACCCGTAGCGGGACCTACGAGCAGTACTTC
CASSQTRSGTYEQYF
>.|TRBJ2-1|TRBV29-1|.
TGCAGCGTTGATGTCCAGCGCCGATACAATGAGCAGTTCTTC
CSVDVQRRYNEQFF
>TRBD2|TRBJ2-7|TRBV11-3|.
TGTGCCAGCAGCTCCGCCGGGAGAGCGGGAACTTACGAGCAGTACTTC
CASSSAGRAGTYEQYF
>.|TRBJ2-3|TRBV6-1|.
TGTGCCAGCAGTGAAGCCTTCAAAGGGGCCCTAAAGTATTTT
CASSEAFKGALKYF
>.|TRBJ1-2|TRBV5-6|.
TGTGCCAGCTCTCGGGCCCGGCCGGACTATGGCTACACCTTC
CASSRARPDYGYTF
>TRBD2|TRBJ2-3|TRBV5-1|.
TGCGCCAGCAGCTTGGGACTAGCGGGGGCTAGCACAGATACGCAGTATTTT
CASSLGLAGASTDTQYF
>TRBD2|TRBJ2-1|TRBV12-5|.
TGTGCTAGTGGTTTGGGGACTAGGAATGAGCAGTTCTTC
CASGLGTRNEQFF
>.|TRBJ2-2|TRBV10-1|few
TGCGCCAGCAGTGGGACTTATAGCGGGGAGCTGTTTTTT
CASSGTYSGELFF
>.|TRBJ2-5|TRBV12-5|.
TGTGCTAGTGGTCCTCTCCCTCTAGACGGACGGAGGACCCAGTACTTC
CASGPLPLDGRRTQYF
>.|TRBJ1-6|TRBV6-5|.
TGTGCGACGGGGAGCGTGGCTAATTCACCCCTCCACTTT
CATGSVANSPLHF
>.|TRBJ1-3|TRBV5-6|once
TGTGCCAGCAGCTTGGATACAGGGCTCTCTGGAAACACCATATATTTT
CASSLDTGLSGNTIYF
>TRBD1|TRBJ2-1|TRBV29-1|.
TGCAGCGCCGGACAGGGTGTGCAGTTCTTC
CSAGQGVQFF
>TRBD2|TRBJ2-7|TRBV19|.
TGTGCCAGTAGTATGGGCGGGAGACCCTCCTACGAGCAGTACTTC
CASSMGGRPSYEQYF
>TRBD2|TRBJ2-3|TRBV18|.
TGTGCCAGCTCACCACCGGGACTAGCGGCAGATACGCAGTATTTT
CASSPPGLAADTQYF
>.|TRBJ2-7|TRBV7-8|.
TGTGCCAGCAGGAGACAGACCTACGAGCAGTACTTC
CASRRQTYEQYF
>.|TRBJ2-7|TRBV7-2|.
TGTGCCAGCATCTCAGGGGCAACCTACGAGCAGTACTTC
CASISGATYEQYF
>.|TRBJ2-7|TRBV5-1|.
TGCGCCAGCAGCTTTGCTGACCTCCGGCGCGAGCAGTACTTC
CASSFADLRREQYF
>TRBD1|TRBJ2-3|TRBV6-6|.
TGTGCCAGCGGGCACAGGGGGCTAGTTGATACGCAGTATTTT
CASGHRGLVDTQYF
>.|TRBJ2-3|TRBV15|.
TGTGCCACCAGCCCTCGTAAGGGAAGGATGGGCACAGATACGCAGTATTTT
CATSPRKGRMGTDTQYF
>.|TRBJ2-7|TRBV6-1|.
TGTGCCAGCAGTGAAGCCCTGCGATTGGGGGAGCAGTACTTC
CASSEALRLGEQYF
>.|TRBJ1-5|TRBV10-3|.
TGTGCCATCGGTTTGCAGGACAATCAGCCCCAGCATTTT
CAIGLQDNQPQHF
>TRBD2|TRBJ2-1|TRBV25-1|.
TGTGCCAGCAGAGGCGGGGGGGCCTCCAATGAGCAGTTCTTC
CASRGGGASNEQFF
>TRBD1|TRBJ2-5|TRBV6-5|.
TGTGCCAGCATGAGGACAGGGATGGGGGAGACCCAGTACTTC
CASMRTGMGETQYF
>TRBD1|TRBJ1-2|TRBV14|.
TGTGCCAGCAGCCGAAGGACAGGTGGGCCGGTATATGGCTACACCTTC
CASSRRTGGPVYGYTF
>TRBD1|TRBJ1-1|TRBV11-2|.
TGTGCCAGCGGGACAGGGCCGAACACTGAAGCTTTCTTT
CASGTGPNTEAFF
>.|TRBJ2-3|TRBV5-1|.
TGCGCCAGCAGCTTGGCGGACACCACAGATACGCAGTATTTT
CASSLADTTDTQYF
>.|TRBJ2-3|TRBV7-8|.
TGTGCCAGCAGCTTAGCCCAGCCCACAGATACGCAGTATTTT
CASSLAQPTDTQYF
>TRBD1|TRBJ1-5|TRBV11-2|.
TGTGCCAGCAGCCCGGACAGGGCTGGTCAGCCCCAGCATTTT
CASSPDRAGQPQHF
>.|TRBJ1-1|TRBV6-6|once
TGTGCCAGCAGTCAACAGGGTAGGAGCACTGAAGCTTTCTTT
CASSQQGRSTEAFF
>.|TRBJ1-2|TRBV15|.
TGTGCCACCAGCAGAGGGGGATCTTCTAACTATGGCTACACCTTC
CATSRGGSSNYGYTF
>.|TRBJ1-1|TRBV5-1|.
TGCGCCAGCAGCTTGTCAACAGCGGAGACTGAAGCTTTCTTT
CASSLSTAETEAFF
>.|TRBJ2-3|TRBV19|.
TGTGCCAGCCGAGAGGGGTTCGGCACAGATACGCAGTATTTT
CASREGFGTDTQYF
>.|TRBJ2-5|TRBV11-3|.
TGTGCCAGCAGCCCGGGGGCCGCAGGGCGGATGGAGACCCAGTACTTC
CASSPGAAGRMETQYF
>.|TRBJ1-5|TRBV5-1|.
TGCGCCAGCAGCTTGGACAGCGATCAGCCCCAGCATTTT
CASSLDSDQPQHF